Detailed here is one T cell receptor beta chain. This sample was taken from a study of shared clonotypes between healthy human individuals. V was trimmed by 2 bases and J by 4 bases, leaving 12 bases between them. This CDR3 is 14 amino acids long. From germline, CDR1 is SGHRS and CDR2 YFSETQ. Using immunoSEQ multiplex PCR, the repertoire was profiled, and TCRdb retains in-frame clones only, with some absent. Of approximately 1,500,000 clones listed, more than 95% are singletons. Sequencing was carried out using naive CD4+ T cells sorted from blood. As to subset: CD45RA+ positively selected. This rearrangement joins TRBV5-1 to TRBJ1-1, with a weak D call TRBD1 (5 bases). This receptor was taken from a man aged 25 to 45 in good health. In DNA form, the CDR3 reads TGCGCCAGCAGCTTAACTTGGGGGAGCACTGAAGCTTTCTTT. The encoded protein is CASSLTWGSTEAFF.